The 8 T cell receptor beta chains presented below share a single source sample, sequenced in a study of siplizumab effects on memory and regulatory T cells. Using immunoSEQ multiplex PCR, the repertoire was profiled, and TCRdb retains in-frame clones only, with some absent. The sample holds about 50,000 clones, roughly 90% seen once. Source material: naive CD8+ T cells sorted from blood. The source is a human donor in good health.

The chain joins TRBV4-1 to TRBJ2-1; the match to TRBD2 covers 7 bases. The CDR3 is 13 residues long. In germline, CDR1 is MGHRA, CDR2 YSYEKL. The trim removed 4 bases at V and 5 bases at J, leaving 2 bases unmatched. The CDR3 DNA reads as TGCGCCAGCAGCCCCCGGGGGGACAATGAGCAGTTCTTC. Translated, it gives CASSPRGDNEQFF.

This sequence joins TRBV15 and TRBJ1-4, with 8 bases that match TRBD1. After removal of 10 bases from V and 8 bases from J, the junction contained 9 bases not matched to a gene. Germline CDR1 reads LNHNV; CDR2 reads YYDKDF (reference sequence). The CDR3 is 13 amino acids. CDR3 DNA sequence: TGTGCCAGCAGACAGGGGATAGGCGAAAAACTGTTTTTT. Protein sequence: CASRQGIGEKLFF.

The V call is TRBV7-3, the J call TRBJ2-1; D could derive from TRBD1 or TRBD2 (6 bases each). Germline loops: CDR1 SGHTA, CDR2 FQGTGA. V was cut by 2 bases and J by 4 bases, with 9 bases left in between. CDR3 length: 14 amino acids. The CDR3 protein is CASSLGGQYNEQFF. The CDR3 DNA sequence: TGTGCCAGCAGCTTAGGGGGGCAGTACAATGAGCAGTTCTTC.

The chain employs TRBV6-1 and TRBJ2-5; no clear D. The germline V and J ends were trimmed by 3 bases and 2 bases, with 1 base remaining between them. CDR1 is MNHNS, CDR2 SASEGT, per germline. CDR3 length: 11 residues. CDR3 protein: CASSEQETQYF. CDR3 bases: TGTGCCAGCAGTGAGCAAGAGACCCAGTACTTC.

The chain combines TRBV18 with TRBJ1-5, with D possibly being TRBD1 (5 bases). Looked up from germline, CDR1 is KGHSH and CDR2 is LQKENI. The CDR3 consists of 14 residues. The ends were cut back, 0 bases at V and 10 bases at J, with 13 bases in the middle. Written as DNA, the CDR3 is TGTGCCAGCTCACCACCGGACACGGGTCAACCCCAGCATTTT. Translation: CASSPPDTGQPQHF.

The V call is TRBV6-6, the J call TRBJ2-7; 8 bases are shared with TRBD1. The V gene's germline CDR1 is MNHNY and CDR2 SVGAGI (reference sequence). The CDR3 totals 14 residues. J lost 2 bases, V lost 7 bases, and 7 bases had no gene match. The CDR3 region is CASTYDRGPYEQYF. In DNA form, the CDR3 reads TGTGCCAGCACCTACGACAGGGGTCCCTACGAGCAGTACTTC.

The gene calls are TRBV19 and TRBJ2-1, with 9 positions matching TRBD2. The CDR3 runs 18 residues. Germline loops: CDR1 LNHDA, CDR2 SQIVND (reference sequence). V trimming: 5 bases; J trimming: 3 bases; junction bases outside the gene matches: 14. The CDR3: CASSAVPWTSENYNEQFF. The CDR3 nucleotides are TGTGCCAGTAGTGCAGTACCCTGGACTAGCGAAAACTACAATGAGCAGTTCTTC.

The V and J genes are TRBV6-5 and TRBJ1-1, with D unresolved. The CDR3 spans 14 residues. The V and J ends lost 0 bases and 0 bases respectively, with 5 bases between them. CDR1 is MNHEY and CDR2 is SVGAGI in the germline V gene. CDR3 bases: TGTGCCAGCAGTTACTCGGGGTTGAACACTGAAGCTTTCTTT. Protein sequence: CASSYSGLNTEAFF.